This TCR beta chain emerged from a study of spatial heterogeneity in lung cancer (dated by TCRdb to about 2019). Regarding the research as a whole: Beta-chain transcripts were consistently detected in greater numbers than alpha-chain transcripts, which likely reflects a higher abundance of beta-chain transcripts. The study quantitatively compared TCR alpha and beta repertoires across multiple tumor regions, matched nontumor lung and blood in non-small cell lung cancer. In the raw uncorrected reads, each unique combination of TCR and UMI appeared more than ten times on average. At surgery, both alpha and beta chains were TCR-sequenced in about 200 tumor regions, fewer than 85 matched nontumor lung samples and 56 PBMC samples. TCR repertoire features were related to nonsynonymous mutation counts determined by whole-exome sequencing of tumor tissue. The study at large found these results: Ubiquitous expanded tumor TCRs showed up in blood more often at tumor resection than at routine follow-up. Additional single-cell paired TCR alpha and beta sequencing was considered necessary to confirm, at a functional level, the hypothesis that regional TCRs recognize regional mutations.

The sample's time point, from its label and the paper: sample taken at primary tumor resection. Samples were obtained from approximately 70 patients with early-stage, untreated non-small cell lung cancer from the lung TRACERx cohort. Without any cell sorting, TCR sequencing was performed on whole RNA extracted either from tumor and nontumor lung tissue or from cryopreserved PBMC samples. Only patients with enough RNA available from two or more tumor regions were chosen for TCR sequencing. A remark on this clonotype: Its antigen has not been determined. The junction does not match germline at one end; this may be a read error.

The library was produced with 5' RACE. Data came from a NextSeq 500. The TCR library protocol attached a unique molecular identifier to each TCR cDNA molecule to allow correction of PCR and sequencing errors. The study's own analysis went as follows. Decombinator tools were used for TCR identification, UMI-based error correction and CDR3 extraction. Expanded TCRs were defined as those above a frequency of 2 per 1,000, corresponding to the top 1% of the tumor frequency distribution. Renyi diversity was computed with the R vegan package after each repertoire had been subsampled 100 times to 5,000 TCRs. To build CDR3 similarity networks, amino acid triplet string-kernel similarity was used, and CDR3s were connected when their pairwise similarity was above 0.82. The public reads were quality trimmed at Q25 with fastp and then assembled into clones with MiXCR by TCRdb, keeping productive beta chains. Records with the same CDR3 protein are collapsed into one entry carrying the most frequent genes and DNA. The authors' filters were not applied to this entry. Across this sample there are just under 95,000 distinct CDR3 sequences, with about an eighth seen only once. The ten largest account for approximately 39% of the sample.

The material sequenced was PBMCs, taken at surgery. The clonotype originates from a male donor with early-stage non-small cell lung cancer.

The nucleotide sequence reads TGTGCCAGTAGTCCCTCAGGAACCGGGACAATCTTGGTCTTC. Translated, this gives CASSPSGTGTILVF. The receptor chain draws on TRBV19 and TRBJ2-1; TRBD1 is possibly the D segment (6 matching bases). CDR1 and CDR2 were assigned from the germline V gene (reference sequence) as LNHDA and SQIVND. Measured from the cysteine to the phenylalanine, the CDR3 is 14 residues long. CDR3 DNA is the only sequence kept; it has 42 bases, read in frame from the first base.